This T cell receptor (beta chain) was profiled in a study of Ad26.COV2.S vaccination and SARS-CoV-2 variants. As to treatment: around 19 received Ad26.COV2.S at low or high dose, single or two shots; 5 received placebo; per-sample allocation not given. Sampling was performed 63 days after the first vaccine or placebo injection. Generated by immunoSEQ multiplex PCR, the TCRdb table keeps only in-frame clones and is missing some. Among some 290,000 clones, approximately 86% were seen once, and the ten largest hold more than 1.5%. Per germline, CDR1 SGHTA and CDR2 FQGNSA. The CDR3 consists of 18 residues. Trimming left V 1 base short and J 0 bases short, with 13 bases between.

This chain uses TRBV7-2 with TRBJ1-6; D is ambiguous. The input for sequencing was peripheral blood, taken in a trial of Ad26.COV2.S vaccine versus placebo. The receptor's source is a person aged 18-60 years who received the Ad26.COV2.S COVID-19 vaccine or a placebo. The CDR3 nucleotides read TGTGCCAGCAGCTTAGTCACCTTCGGGTCCTCCTATAATTCACCCCTCCACTTT. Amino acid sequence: CASSLVTFGSSYNSPLHF. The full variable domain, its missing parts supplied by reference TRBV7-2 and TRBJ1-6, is GAGVSQSPSNKVTEKGKDVELRCDPISGHTALYWYRQSLGQGLEFLIYFQGNSAPDKSGLPSDRFSAERTGGSVSTLTIQRTQQEDSAVYLCASSLVTFGSSYNSPLHFGNGTRLTVT.